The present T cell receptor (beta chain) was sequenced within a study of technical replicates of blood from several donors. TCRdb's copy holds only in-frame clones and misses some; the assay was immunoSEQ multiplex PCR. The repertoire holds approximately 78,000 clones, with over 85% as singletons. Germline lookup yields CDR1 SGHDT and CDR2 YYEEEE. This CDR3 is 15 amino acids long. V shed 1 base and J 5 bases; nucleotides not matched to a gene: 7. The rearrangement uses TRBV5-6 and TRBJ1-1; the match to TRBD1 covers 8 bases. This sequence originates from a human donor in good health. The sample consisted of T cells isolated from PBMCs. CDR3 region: CASSLRQGFGTEAFF. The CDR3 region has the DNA TGTGCCAGCAGCTTGAGACAGGGGTTCGGGACTGAAGCTTTCTTT.